This entry features one T cell receptor (beta chain) sequence. What antigen it recognizes has not been identified. No base-level quality is on record; no much larger clone is a single base apart. The sample belongs to a study of blood T cell repertoires in COVID-19 (dated by TCRdb to 2019 to 2021). Context from the whole study: Samples covering the acute and convalescent phases of COVID-19 were provided by collaborators in the United States, Italy and Spain. The material from the prospective study consisted of cDNA or gDNA derived from T cells, B-cell-depleted T cells, or PBMCs. Deeply sampled blood TCRbeta repertoires from subjects exposed to, actively infected with, or recovered from COVID-19 were included in the dataset. The repertoires were released in a freely available public database meant as a resource for research on the immune response to SARS-CoV-2. The samples were drawn from the first 160 participants of the ongoing ImmuneRACE study and from 1,254 subjects provided by 6 global collaborators. A de-identified subject ID, COVID-19 status, age in years and sex were almost always included in the sample metadata. Where available, HLA class I and class II types were taken from metadata supplied by the sample provider and were not determined by assay-based typing. The full study reports these points: The amount of clinical and demographic metadata varied by source and participant and was provided uncurated.

Whole blood was collected in K2EDTA tubes by collaborating institutions according to the institutions' own protocols. For TCRbeta analysis, collaborators shipped samples in one of three forms: frozen whole blood, isolated PBMCs, or DNA extracted from either of those sample types. TCRbeta CDR3 regions were amplified from genomic DNA using the immunoSEQ Assay, a bias-controlled multiplex PCR. The original methods were these. Nucleated cell counts per sample were estimated from amplification of reference gene primers within the assay. To quantify the absolute abundance of each unique TCRbeta CDR3 rearrangement, sequence reads were collapsed and filtered. For each sample, productive Simpson clonality was calculated as the square root of Simpson's diversity index across productive rearrangements. TCRdb stores this immuneACCESS table with in-frame sequences only. Part of the clones is absent; in the studies checked, under half of the shortfall reflects unresolved V genes, and no reason is known for the rest. Clonal size and the V and J genes are those of that table, whereas D and trimming came from the DNA. Counted in this sample were approximately 74,000 clones; approximately 90% of them appeared once. The ten top clones hold 4.5% to 5.5% of the sample.

V and J lose 5 bases and 3 bases, and a span of 8 bases separates them. The germline V gene encodes CDR1 SEHNR and CDR2 FQNEAQ (reference sequence). The CDR3 covers 13 residues, taking in both the cysteine and the phenylalanine. Of the read, only the CDR3 DNA is kept; its 39 bases are in frame from base 1. The rearrangement joined TRBV7-9 to TRBJ1-3; no D gene call is confident. Sequencing used peripheral blood. This clonotype was obtained from a woman aged 55-69 years with active COVID-19. The DNA reads TGTGCCAGCAGCCCCTACCTTGGAAACACCATATATTTT. This codes for CASSPYLGNTIYF.